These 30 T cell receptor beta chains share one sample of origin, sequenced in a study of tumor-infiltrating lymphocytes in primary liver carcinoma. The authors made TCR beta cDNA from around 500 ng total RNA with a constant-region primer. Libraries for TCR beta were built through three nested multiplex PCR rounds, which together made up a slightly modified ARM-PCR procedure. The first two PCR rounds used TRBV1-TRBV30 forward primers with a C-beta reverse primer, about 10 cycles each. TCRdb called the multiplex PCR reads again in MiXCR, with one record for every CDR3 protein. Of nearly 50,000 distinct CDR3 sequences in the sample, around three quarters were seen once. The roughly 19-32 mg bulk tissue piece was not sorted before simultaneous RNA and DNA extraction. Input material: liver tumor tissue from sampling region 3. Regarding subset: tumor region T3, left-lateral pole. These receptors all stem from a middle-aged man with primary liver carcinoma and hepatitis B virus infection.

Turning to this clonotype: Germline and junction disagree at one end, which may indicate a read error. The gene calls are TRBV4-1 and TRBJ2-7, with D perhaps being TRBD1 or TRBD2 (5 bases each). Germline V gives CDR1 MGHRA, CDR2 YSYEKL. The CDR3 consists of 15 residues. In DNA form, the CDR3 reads TGCGCCAGAAGCCTTCCGGACAAGGAGGAGTACGAGCAGTACTTC. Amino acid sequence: CARSLPDKEEYEQYF.

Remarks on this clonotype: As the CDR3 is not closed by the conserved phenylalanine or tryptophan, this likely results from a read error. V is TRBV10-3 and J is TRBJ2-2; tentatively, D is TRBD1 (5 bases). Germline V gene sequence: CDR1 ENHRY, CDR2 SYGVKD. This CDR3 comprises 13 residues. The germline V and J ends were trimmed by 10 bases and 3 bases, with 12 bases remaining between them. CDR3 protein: CASTGWDTGELFS. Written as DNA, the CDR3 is TGTGCCAGTACAGGCTGGGACACCGGGGAGCTGTTTTCT.

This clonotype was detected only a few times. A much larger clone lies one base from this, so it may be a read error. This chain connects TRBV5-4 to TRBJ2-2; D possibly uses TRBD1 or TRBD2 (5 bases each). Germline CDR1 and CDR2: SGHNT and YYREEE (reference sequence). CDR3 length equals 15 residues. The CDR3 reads CVSSSGGRNTGELFF. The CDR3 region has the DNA TGTGTCAGCAGCTCTGGGGGACGGAACACCGGGGAGCTGTTTTTT. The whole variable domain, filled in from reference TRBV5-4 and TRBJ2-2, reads ETGVTQSPTHLIKTRGQQVTLRCSSQSGHNTVSWYQQALGQGPQFIFQYYREEENGRGNFPPRFSGLQFPNYSSELNVNALELDDSALYLCVSSSGGRNTGELFFGEGSRLTVL.

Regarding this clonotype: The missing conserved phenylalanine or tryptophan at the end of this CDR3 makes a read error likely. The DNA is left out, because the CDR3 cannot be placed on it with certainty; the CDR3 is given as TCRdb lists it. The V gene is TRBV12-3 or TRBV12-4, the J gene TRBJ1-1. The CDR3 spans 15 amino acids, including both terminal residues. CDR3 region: CANSLGGSQNTEAFS.

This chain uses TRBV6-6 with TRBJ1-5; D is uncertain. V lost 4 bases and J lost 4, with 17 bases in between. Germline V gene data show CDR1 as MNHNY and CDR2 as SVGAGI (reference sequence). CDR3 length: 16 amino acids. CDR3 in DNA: TGTGCCAGCAGTTGCGGCCCTCAGGCGGGGAATCAGCCCCAGCATTTT. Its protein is CASSCGPQAGNQPQHF.

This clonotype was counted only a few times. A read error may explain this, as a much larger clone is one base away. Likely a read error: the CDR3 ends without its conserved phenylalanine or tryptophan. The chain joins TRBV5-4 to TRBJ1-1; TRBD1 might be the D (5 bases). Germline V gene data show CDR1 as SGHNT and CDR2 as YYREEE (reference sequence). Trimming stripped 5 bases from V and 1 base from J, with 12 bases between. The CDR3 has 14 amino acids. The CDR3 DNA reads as TGTGCCAGCAGTCCCCCGGGGGGGAACACTGAAGCTTTCTCT. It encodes CASSPPGGNTEAFS.

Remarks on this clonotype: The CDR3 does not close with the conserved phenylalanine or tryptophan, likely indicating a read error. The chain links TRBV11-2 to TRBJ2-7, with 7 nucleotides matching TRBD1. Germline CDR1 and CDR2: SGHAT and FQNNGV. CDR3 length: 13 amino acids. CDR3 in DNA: TGTGCCGGCAGCTTAGGGGGCGGCTACGAGCAGTACTTA. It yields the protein CAGSLGGGYEQYL.

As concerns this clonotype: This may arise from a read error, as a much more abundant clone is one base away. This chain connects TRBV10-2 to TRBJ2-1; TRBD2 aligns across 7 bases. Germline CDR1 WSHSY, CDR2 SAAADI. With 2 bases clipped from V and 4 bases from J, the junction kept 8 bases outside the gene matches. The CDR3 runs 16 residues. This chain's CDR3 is CASSEPRASGYNEQFF. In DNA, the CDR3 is TGCGCCAGCAGTGAGCCGAGGGCTAGCGGTTACAATGAGCAGTTCTTC.

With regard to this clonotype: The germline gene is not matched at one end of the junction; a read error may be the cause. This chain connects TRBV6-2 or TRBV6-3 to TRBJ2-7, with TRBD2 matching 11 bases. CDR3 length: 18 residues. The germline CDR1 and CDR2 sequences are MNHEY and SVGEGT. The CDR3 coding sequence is TGTGCTAGCAGTTCCCCGCTAGCGGGAGGTTTACACTCCAACGAGCAGTACTTC. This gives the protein CASSSPLAGGLHSNEQYF.

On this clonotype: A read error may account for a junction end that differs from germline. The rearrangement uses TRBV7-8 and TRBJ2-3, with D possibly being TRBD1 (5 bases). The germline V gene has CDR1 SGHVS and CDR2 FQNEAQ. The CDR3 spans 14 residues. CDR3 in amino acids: CASRAIPSTDTQYF. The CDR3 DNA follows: TGTGCTAGCAGGGCAATACCAAGCACAGATACGCAGTATTTT.

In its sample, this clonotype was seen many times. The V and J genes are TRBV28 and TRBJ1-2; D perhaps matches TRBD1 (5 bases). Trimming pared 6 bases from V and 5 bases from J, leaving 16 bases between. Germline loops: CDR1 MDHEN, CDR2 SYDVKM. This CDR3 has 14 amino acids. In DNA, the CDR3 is TGTGCCAGCAGAGCGGGAGGGGCAGAGTATGGCTACACCTTC. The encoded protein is CASRAGGAEYGYTF.

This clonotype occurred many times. The CDR3 DNA sequence: TGTGCCAGCAGTTACGTCGGGGATGAGCAGTTCTTC. Its translation is CASSYVGDEQFF. The chain recombines TRBV6-5 with TRBJ2-1, with a weak D call TRBD2 (5 bases). CDR1 and CDR2 (germline): MNHEY, SVGAGI. V was cut by 2 bases and J by 8 bases, with 7 bases left in between. CDR3 length: 12 amino acids.

CDR3 residues: CANTLLRGGGEQYF. The CDR3 bases are TGTGCCAACACCCTCCTTCGCGGAGGTGGCGAGCAGTACTTC. The chain carries TRBV28 and TRBJ2-7; weak D call: TRBD2 (5 bases). In germline, CDR1 is MDHEN, CDR2 SYDVKM. This CDR3 is 14 amino acids long. Trimming left V 10 bases short and J 6 bases short, with 22 bases between.

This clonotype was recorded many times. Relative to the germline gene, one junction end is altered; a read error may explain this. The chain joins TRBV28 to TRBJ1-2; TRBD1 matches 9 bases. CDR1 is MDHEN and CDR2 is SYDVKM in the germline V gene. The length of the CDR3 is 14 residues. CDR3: CAGSPPGQGYGYTF. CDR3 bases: TGTGCCGGCAGCCCACCGGGACAGGGCTATGGCTACACCTTC.

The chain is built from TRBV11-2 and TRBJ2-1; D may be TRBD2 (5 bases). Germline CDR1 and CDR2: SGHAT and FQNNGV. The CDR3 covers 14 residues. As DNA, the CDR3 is TGTGCTGGCAGCCGAAGCGGATCTGACGATGAGCAGTTCTTC. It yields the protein CAGSRSGSDDEQFF.

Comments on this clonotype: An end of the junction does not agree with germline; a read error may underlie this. In nucleotides, the CDR3 is TGTACCAGCAGGGGGAGCTTCTACAATGAGCAGTTCTTC. Protein sequence: CTSRGSFYNEQFF. The genes are TRBV6-5 and TRBJ2-1; 7 bases align to TRBD1. CDR1 is MNHEY, CDR2 SVGAGI, per germline. This CDR3 contains 13 residues.

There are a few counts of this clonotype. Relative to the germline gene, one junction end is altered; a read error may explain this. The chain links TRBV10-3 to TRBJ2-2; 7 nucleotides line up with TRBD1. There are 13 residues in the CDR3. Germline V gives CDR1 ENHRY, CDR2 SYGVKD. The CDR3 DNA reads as TGTGCATCCCGACAGGGCTCTACCGTGGAGCTGTTTTTT. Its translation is CASRQGSTVELFF.

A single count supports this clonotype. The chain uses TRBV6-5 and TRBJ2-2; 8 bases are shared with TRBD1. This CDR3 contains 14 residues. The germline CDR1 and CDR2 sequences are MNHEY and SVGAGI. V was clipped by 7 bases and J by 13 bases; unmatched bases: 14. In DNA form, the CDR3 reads TGTGCCAGCAAGGGACAGGTGAACACCTGGGTGCTGTTTTTT. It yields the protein CASKGQVNTWVLFF.

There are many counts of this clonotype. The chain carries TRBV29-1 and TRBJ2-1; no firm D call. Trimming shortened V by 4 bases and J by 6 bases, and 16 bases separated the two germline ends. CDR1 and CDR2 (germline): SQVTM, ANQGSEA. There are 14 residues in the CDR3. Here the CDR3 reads CSVARTPQFNEQFF. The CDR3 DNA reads TGCAGCGTTGCCCGGACGCCTCAATTCAATGAGCAGTTCTTC.

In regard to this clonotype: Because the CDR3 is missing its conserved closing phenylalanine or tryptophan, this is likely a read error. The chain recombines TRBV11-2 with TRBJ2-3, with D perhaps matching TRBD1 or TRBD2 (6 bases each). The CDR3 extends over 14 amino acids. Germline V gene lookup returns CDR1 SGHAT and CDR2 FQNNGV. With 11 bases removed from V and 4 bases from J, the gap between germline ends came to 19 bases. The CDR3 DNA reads TGTGCCGGAGGGACACGGGAGCCAGCAGATACGCAGTATTCT. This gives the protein CAGGTREPADTQYS.

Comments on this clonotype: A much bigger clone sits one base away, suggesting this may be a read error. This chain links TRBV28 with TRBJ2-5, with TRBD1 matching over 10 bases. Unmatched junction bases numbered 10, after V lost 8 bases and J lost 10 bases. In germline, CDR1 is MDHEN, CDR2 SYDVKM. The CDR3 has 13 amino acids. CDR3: CASSGTGEKSQYF. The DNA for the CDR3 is TGTGCCAGCTCCGGGACAGGGGAAAAGAGCCAGTACTTC.

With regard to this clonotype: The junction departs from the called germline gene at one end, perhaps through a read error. This CDR3 is CVSTSQVAGADNEQFF. Written as DNA, the CDR3 is TGTGTCAGCACCTCCCAAGTAGCGGGGGCAGACAATGAGCAGTTCTTC. The chain combines TRBV11-1 with TRBJ2-1, with 9 nucleotides matching TRBD2. This CDR3 is 16 amino acids long. The germline CDR1 and CDR2 sequences are SGHAT and FQDESV (reference sequence). The variable domain in full, completed from reference TRBV11-1 and TRBJ2-1, reads EAEVAQSPRYKITEKSQAVAFWCDPISGHATLYWYRQILGQGPELLVQFQDESVVDDSQLPKDRFSAERLKGVDSTLKIQPAELGDSAMYLCVSTSQVAGADNEQFFGPGTRLTVL.

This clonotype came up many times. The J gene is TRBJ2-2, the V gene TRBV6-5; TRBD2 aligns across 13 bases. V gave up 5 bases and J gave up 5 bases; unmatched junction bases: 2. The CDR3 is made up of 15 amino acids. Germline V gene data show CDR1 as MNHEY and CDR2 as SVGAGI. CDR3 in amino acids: CASSGLAGVTGELFF. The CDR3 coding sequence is TGTGCCAGCAGTGGACTAGCGGGAGTAACCGGGGAGCTGTTTTTT.

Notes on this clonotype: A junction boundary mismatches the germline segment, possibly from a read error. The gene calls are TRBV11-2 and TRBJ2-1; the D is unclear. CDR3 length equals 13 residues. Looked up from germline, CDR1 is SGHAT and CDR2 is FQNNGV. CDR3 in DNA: TGTGCCAGTAGCTTAAATGATGTCCATGAGCAGTTCTTC. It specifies CASSLNDVHEQFF. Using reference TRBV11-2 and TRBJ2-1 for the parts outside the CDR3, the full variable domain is EAGVAQSPRYKIIEKRQSVAFWCNPISGHATLYWYQQILGQGPKLLIQFQNNGVVDDSQLPKDRFSAERLKGVDSTLKIQPAKLEDSAVYLCASSLNDVHEQFFGPGTRLTVL.

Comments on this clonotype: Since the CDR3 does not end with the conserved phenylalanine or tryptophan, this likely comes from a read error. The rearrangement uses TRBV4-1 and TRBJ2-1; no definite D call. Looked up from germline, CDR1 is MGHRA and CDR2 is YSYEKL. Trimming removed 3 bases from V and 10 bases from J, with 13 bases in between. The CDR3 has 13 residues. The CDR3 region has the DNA TGCGCCAGCAGCCAGGCTTCTAGTGCCGAGCAGTTCTTA. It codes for CASSQASSAEQFL.

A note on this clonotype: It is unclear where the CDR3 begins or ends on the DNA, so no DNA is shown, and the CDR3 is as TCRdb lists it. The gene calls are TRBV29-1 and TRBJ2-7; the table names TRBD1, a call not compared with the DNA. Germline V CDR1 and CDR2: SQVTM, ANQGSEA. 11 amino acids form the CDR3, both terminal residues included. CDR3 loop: CSVGTGSRKFF.

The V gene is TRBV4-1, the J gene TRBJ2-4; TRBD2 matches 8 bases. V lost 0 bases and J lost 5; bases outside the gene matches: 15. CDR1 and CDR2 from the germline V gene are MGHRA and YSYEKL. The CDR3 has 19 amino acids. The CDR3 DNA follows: TGCGCCAGCAGCCAAGATTCGGGGGGGAGCAGCCCTGCCGAAAACATTCAGTACTTC. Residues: CASSQDSGGSSPAENIQYF.

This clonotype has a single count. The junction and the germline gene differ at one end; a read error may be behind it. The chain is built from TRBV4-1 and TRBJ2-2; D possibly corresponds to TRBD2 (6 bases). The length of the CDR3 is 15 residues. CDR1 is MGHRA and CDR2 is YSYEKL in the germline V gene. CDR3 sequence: CATSQDHGGTGELLF. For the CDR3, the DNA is TGCGCCACTAGCCAAGATCACGGGGGAACCGGGGAGCTGCTTTTT.

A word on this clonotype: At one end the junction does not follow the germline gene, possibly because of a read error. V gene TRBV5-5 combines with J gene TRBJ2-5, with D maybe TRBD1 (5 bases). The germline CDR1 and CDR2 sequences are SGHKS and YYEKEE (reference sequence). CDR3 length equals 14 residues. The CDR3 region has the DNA TGTGTCAGCAGCCCCCGACAGTTCCAAGAGAGCCAGTACTTC. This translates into CVSSPRQFQESQYF. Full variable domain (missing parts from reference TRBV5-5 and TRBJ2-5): DAGVTQSPTHLIKTRGQQVTLRCSPISGHKSVSWYQQVLGQGPQFIFQYYEKEERGRGNFPDRFSARQFPNYSSELNVNALLLGDSALYLCVSSPRQFQESQYFGPGTRLLVL.

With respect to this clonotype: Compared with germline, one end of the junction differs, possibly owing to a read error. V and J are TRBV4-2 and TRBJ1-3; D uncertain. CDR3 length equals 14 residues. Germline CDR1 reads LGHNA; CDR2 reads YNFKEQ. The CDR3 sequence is CAISKDEAGNTIYF. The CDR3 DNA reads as TGTGCCATCAGCAAGGACGAGGCGGGAAACACCATATATTTT.